This TCR beta chain was observed in a study of blood T cell repertoires in COVID-19. Trimming pared 9 bases from V and 5 bases from J, leaving 11 bases between. The CDR3 runs to 11 residues. Germline loops: CDR1 WNHNN, CDR2 SYGVQD (reference sequence). Sequencing was performed with immunoSEQ multiplex PCR; in TCRdb, only in-frame clones are kept and a portion is missing. This table holds 60,000 to 80,000 clones, 86% found once. Input material: peripheral blood. This sequence was found in a woman of 80 years or more with acute or convalescent COVID-19. V and J are TRBV10-1 and TRBJ2-7; TRBD1 is a possible D gene (6 bases). DNA for the CDR3: TGCGCCAGTTTAACAGGGCACGAGCAGTACTTC. This codes for CASLTGHEQYF.